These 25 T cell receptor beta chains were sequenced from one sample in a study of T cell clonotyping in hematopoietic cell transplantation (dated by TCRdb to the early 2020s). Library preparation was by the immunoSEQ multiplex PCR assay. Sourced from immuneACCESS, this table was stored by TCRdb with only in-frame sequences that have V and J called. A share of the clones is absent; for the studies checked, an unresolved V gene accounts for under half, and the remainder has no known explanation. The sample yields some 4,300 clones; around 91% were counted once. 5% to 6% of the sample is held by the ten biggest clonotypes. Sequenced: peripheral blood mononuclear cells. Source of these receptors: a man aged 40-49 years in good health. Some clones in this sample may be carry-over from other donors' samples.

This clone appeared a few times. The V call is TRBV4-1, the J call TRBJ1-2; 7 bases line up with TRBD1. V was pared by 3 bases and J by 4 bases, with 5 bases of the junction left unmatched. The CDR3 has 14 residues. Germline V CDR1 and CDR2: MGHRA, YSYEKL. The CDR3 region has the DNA TGCGCCAGCAGCCATCCAGGGGGAATCTATGGCTACACCTTC. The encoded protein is CASSHPGGIYGYTF.

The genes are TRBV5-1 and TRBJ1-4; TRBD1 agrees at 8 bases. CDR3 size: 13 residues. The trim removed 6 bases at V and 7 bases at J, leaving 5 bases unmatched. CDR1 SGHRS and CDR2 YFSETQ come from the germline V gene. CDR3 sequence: CASKDREGEKLFF. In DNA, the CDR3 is TGCGCCAGCAAGGACAGGGAGGGTGAAAAACTGTTTTTT.

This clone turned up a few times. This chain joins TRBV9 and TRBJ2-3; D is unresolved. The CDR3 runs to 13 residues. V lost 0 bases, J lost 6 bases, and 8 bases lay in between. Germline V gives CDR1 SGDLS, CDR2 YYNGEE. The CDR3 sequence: CASSVVSQDTQYF. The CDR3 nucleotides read TGTGCCAGCAGCGTAGTGTCCCAGGATACGCAGTATTTT.

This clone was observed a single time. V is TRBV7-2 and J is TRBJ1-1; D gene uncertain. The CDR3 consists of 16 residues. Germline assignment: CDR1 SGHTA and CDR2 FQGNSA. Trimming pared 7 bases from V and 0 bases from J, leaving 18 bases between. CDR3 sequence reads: CASTPLGGRLNTEAFF. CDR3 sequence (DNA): TGTGCCAGCACCCCCCTTGGAGGGCGACTGAACACTGAAGCTTTCTTT.

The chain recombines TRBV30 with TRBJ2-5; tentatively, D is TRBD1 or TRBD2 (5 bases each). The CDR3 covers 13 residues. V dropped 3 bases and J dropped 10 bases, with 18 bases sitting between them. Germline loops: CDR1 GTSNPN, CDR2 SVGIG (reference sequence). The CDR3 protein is CAWSGRGEVDQYF. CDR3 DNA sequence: TGTGCCTGGAGCGGCCGAGGGGAAGTGGACCAGTACTTC.

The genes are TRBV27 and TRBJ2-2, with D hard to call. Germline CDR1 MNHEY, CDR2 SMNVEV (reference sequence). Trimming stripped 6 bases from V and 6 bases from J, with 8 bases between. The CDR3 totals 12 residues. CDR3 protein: CASSRYAGELFF. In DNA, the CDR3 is TGTGCCAGCAGCCGTTACGCCGGGGAGCTGTTTTTT.

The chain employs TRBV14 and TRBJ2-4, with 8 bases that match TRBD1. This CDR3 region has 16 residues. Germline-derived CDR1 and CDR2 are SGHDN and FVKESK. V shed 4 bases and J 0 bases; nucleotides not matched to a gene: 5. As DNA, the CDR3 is TGTGCCAGCAGCCCTGGACAGGGTCTAGCCAAAAACATTCAGTACTTC. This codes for CASSPGQGLAKNIQYF.

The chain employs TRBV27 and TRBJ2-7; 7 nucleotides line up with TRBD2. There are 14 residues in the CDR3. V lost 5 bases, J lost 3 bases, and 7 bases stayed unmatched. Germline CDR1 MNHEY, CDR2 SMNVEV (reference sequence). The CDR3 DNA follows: TGTGCCAGCAGTGTTCTAGCGGTGGGCTACGAGCAGTACTTC. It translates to CASSVLAVGYEQYF.

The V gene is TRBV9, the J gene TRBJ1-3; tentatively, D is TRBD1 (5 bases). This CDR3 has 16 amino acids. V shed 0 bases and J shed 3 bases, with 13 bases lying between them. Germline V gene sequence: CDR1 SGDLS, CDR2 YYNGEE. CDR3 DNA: TGTGCCAGCAGCGTAGCTACTAGGGGTGGTGGAAACACCATATATTTT. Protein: CASSVATRGGGNTIYF. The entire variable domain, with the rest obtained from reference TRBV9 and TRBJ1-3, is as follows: DSGVTQTPKHLITATGQRVTLRCSPRSGDLSVYWYQQSLDQGLQFLIQYYNGEERAKGNILERFSAQQFPDLHSELNLSSLELGDSALYFCASSVATRGGGNTIYFGEGSWLTVV.

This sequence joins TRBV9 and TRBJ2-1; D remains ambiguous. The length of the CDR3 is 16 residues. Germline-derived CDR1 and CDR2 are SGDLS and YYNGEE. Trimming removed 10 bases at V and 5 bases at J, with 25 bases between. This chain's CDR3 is CASGVRPASGNNEQFF. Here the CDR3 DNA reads TGTGCCTCTGGGGTAAGGCCCGCATCAGGAAACAATGAGCAGTTCTTC. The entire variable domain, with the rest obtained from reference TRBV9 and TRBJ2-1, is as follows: DSGVTQTPKHLITATGQRVTLRCSPRSGDLSVYWYQQSLDQGLQFLIQYYNGEERAKGNILERFSAQQFPDLHSELNLSSLELGDSALYFCASGVRPASGNNEQFFGPGTRLTVL.

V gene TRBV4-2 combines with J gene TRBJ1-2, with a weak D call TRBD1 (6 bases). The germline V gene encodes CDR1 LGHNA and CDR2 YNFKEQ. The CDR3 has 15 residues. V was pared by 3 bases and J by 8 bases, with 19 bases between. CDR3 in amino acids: CASSQVVLGAWGYTF. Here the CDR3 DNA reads TGTGCCAGCAGCCAGGTCGTTCTGGGGGCATGGGGCTACACCTTC.

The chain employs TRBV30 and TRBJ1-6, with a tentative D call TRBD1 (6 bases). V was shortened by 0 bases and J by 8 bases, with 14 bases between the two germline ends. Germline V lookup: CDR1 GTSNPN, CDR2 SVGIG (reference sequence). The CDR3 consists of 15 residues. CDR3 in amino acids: CAWSVGQGYDSPLHF. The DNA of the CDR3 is TGTGCCTGGAGTGTGGGCCAGGGGTATGATTCACCCCTCCACTTT. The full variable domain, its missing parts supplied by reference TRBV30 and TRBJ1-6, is SQTIHQWPATLVQPVGSPLSLECTVEGTSNPNLYWYRQAAGRGLQLLFYSVGIGQISSEVPQNLSASRPQDRQFILSSKKLLLSDSGFYLCAWSVGQGYDSPLHFGNGTRLTVT.

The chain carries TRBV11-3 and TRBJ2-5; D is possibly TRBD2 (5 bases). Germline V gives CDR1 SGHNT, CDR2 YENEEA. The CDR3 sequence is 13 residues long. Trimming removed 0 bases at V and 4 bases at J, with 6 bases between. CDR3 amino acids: CASSLDRGETQYF. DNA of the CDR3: TGTGCCAGCAGCTTAGATCGGGGAGAGACCCAGTACTTC.

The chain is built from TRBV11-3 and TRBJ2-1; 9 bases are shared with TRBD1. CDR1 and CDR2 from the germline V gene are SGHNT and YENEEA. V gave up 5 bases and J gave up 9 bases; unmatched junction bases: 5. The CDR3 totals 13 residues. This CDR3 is CASSLGTGREQFF. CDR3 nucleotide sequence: TGTGCCAGCAGCCTGGGGACAGGGCGTGAGCAGTTCTTC. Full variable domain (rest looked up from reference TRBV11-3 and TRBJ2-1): EAGVVQSPRYKIIEKKQPVAFWCNPISGHNTLYWYLQNLGQGPELLIRYENEEAVDDSQLPKDRFSAERLKGVDSTLKIQPAELGDSAVYLCASSLGTGREQFFGPGTRLTVL.

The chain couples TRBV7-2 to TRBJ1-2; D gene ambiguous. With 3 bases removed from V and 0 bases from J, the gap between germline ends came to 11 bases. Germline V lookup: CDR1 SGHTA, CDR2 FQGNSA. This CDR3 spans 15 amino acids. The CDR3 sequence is CASSLGPDSNYGYTF. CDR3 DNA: TGTGCCAGCAGCTTGGGTCCAGACTCTAACTATGGCTACACCTTC.

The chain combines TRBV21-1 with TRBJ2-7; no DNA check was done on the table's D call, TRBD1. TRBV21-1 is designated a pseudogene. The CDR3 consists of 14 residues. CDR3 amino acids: CASSKDAGAYEQYF. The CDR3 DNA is TGTGCCAGCAGCAAAGACGCAGGGGCCTACGAGCAGTACTTC.

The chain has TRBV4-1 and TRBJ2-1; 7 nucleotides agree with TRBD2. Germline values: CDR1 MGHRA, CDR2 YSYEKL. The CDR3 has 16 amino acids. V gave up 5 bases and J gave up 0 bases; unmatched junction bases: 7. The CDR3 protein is CASSWSSGDSYNEQFF. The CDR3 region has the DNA TGCGCCAGCAGCTGGTCTAGCGGTGACTCCTACAATGAGCAGTTCTTC.

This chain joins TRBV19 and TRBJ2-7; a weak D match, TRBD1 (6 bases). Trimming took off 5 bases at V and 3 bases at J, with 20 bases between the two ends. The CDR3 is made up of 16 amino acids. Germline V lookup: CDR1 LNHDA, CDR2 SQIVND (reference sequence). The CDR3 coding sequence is TGTGCCAGTAGTCCTCCGGGACACCGGAGTTACTACGAGCAGTACTTC. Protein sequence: CASSPPGHRSYYEQYF.

This CDR3 is CASSQVGSPATLYNEQFF. The CDR3 DNA reads TGCGCCAGCAGCCAAGTAGGGTCCCCCGCGACCCTATACAATGAGCAGTTCTTC. The chain links TRBV4-1 to TRBJ2-1; D is uncertain. Germline V gene lookup returns CDR1 MGHRA and CDR2 YSYEKL. The CDR3 spans 18 residues. The V end lost 1 base, the J end lost 4 bases, and 20 bases lay between the germline ends.

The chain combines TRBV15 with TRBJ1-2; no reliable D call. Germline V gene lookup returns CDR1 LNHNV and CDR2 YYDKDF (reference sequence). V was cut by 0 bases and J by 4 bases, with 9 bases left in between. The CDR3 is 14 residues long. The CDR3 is CATSRDITAYGYTF. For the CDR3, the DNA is TGTGCCACCAGCAGAGATATAACAGCCTATGGCTACACCTTC.

The CDR3 coding sequence is TGTGCCAGCAGCCGAGGGAACAGGGAAGAGACCCAGTACTTC. Its protein is CASSRGNREETQYF. The gene calls are TRBV7-6 and TRBJ2-5; TRBD1 might be the D (6 bases). V lost 5 bases and J lost 3, with 13 bases in between. Germline CDR1 SGHVS, CDR2 FNYEAQ. This CDR3 spans 14 amino acids.

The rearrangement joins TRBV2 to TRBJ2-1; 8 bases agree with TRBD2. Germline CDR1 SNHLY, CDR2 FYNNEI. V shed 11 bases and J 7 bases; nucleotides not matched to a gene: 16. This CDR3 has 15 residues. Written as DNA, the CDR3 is TGTGCCGGCCAAGGCGAAGCGGGAGCGAGTAATGAGCAGTTCTTC. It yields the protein CAGQGEAGASNEQFF.

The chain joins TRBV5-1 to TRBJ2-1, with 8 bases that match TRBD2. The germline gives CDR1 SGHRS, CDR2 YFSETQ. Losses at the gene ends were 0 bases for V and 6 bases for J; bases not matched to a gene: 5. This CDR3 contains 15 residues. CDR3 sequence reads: CASSLAVGRGNEQFF. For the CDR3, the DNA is TGCGCCAGCAGCTTGGCCGTCGGGAGGGGCAATGAGCAGTTCTTC.

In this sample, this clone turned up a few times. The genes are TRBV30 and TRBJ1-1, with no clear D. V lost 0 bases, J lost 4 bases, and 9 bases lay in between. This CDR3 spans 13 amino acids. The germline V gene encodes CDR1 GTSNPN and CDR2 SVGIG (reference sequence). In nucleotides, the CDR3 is TGTGCCTGGAGTGTACGGCGAAGCACTGAAGCTTTCTTT. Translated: CAWSVRRSTEAFF.

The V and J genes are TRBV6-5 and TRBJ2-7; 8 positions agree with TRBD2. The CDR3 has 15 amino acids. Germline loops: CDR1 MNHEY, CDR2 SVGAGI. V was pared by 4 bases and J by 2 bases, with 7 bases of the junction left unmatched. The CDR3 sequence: CASSLTGTRTYEQYF. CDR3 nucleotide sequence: TGTGCCAGCAGTTTAACCGGGACTAGAACCTACGAGCAGTACTTC.